The clone carrying this T cell receptor beta chain was recorded only once. In the study's own analysis: From reference gene primer amplification, estimates of nucleated cell counts were derived. Sequenced by immunoSEQ multiplex PCR; TCRdb stores in-frame clones only, minus some. V, J and clone size are taken as reported in that table, and D and trimming were inferred from the DNA itself. The sample has about 100,000 clones, 70% to 90% seen once; the top ten hold 5.1%. The data are from a study of blood T cell repertoires in COVID-19. Whole-study context: Samples of COVID-19 (acute and convalescent) were obtained from the United States, Italy and Spain. T cells, B-cell-depleted T cells, or PBMCs provided the cDNA or gDNA that served as material.

This CDR3 is 15 amino acids long. Germline values: CDR1 SEHNR, CDR2 FQNEAQ (reference sequence). The ends were cut back, 5 bases at V and 1 base at J, with 14 bases in the middle. The sample comprised peripheral blood. The V gene is TRBV7-9, the J gene TRBJ1-1, with TRBD1 as a possible D gene (6 bases). This clonotype was sampled from a human donor in a cohort sampled during active COVID-19. This chain's CDR3 is CASSGYRARNTEAFF. As DNA, the CDR3 is TGTGCCAGCAGCGGATACAGGGCCAGGAACACTGAAGCTTTCTTT.